A single T cell receptor beta chain is shown here with its context. Some clones are missing from TCRdb's copy, which holds only in-frame ones; the method was immunoSEQ multiplex PCR. Of about 170,000 clones in the sample, over 85% were seen once. The sample is drawn from a study of control samples from healthy donors and cancer patients. The germline CDR1 and CDR2 sequences are SGHAT and FQNNGV. The germline V and J ends were trimmed by 2 bases and 2 bases, with 9 bases remaining between them. The length of the CDR3 is 14 residues. This chain uses TRBV11-2 with TRBJ1-2; D not resolved. Sequencing was done on a sample of blood. The TCR comes from a woman aged 60-70 years in good health. CDR3 sequence: CASSLFQLNYGYTF. The CDR3 coding sequence is TGTGCCAGCAGCTTATTCCAGCTGAACTATGGCTACACCTTC.